The clone carrying this T cell receptor beta chain was recorded a few times. As yet, its antigen is unknown. TCRdb called the reads again in MiXCR, with one record for every CDR3 protein. The sample lists about 280,000 distinct CDR3 sequences, 20% to 25% occurring once. The data were obtained in a study of T cell repertoires in cytomegalovirus infection. V dropped 7 bases and J dropped 7 bases, with 20 bases sitting between them. Germline assignment: CDR1 SGHDT and CDR2 YYEEEE. The CDR3 has 15 residues. The chain links TRBV5-6 to TRBJ2-2; TRBD1 is a possible D gene (6 bases). Specimen: cultured PBMCs, collected from culture after CMV antigen stimulation. This TCR derives from a human donor in good health (CMV status not recorded). Some clones in this sample may be carry-over from other donors' samples. CDR3 residues: CASHLNREWVGELFF. The CDR3 nucleotides read TGTGCCAGCCATCTTAACAGGGAATGGGTCGGGGAGCTGTTTTTT. The complete variable domain, with remaining parts taken from reference TRBV5-6 and TRBJ2-2, reads DAGVTQSPTHLIKTRGQQVTLRCSPKSGHDTVSWYQQALGQGPQFIFQYYEEEERQRGNFPDRFSGHQFPNYSSELNVNALLLGDSALYLCASHLNREWVGELFFGEGSRLTVL.